This TCR beta chain was identified during a study of T cell repertoires in cytomegalovirus infection. Via MiXCR, TCRdb re-called the reads, giving one row per CDR3 protein. Here the sample spans about 770,000 distinct CDR3 sequences, almost 30% being singletons. Study-level findings and limits: Summed public TCR beta family frequency identified CMV carriers bearing the relevant HLA.

Trimming removed 2 bases at V and 1 base at J, with 17 bases between. This CDR3 spans 17 amino acids. This clonotype has only a few counts. Its antigen is unidentified. This TCR was sampled from a human donor in good health (CMV status not recorded). Some clones in this sample may be carry-over from other donors' samples. This chain links TRBV12-3 or TRBV12-4 with TRBJ1-1, with D possibly TRBD1 on 6 matching bases. The source was cultured CD8+ T cells from PBMCs, collected from culture after CMV antigen stimulation. The CDR3 DNA reads as TGTGCCAGCAGTTTACTTCCCGGACAGATTGAGAACACTGAAGCTTTCTTT. Its translation: CASSLLPGQIENTEAFF.